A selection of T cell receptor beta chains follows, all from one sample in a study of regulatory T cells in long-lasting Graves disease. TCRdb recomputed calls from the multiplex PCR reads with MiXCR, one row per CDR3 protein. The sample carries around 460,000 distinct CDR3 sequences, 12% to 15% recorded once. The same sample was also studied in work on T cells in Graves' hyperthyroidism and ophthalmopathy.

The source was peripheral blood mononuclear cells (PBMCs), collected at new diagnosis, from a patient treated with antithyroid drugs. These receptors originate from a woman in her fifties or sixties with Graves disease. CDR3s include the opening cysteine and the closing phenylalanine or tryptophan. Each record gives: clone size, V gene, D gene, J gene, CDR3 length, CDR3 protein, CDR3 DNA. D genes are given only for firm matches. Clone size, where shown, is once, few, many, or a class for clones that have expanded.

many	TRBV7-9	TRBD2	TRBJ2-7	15	CASTLLAGETYEQYF	TGTGCCAGCACCCTCCTAGCGGGAGAAACCTACGAGCAGTACTTC
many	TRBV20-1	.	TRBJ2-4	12	CSVGGSSDIQYF	TGCAGTGTAGGGGGAAGTAGCGACATTCAGTACTTC
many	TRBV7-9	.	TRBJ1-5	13	CASSPARNQPQHF	TGTGCCAGCAGCCCCGCCAGAAATCAGCCCCAGCATTTT
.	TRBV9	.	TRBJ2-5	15	CASSSGGTAGETQYF	TGTGCCAGCAGCTCAGGAGGGACCGCCGGAGAGACCCAGTACTTC
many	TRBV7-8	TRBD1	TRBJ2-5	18	CASSSYKKDRGLRKTQYF	TGTGCCAGCAGCTCATATAAAAAGGACAGGGGGCTACGCAAGACCCAGTACTTC
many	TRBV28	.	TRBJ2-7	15	CASSLQRQNVREQYF	TGTGCCAGCAGCCTACAGAGACAGAATGTGCGCGAGCAGTACTTC
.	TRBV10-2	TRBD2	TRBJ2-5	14	CASSDLAAQETQYF	TGCGCCAGCAGTGATCTAGCGGCCCAAGAGACCCAGTACTTC
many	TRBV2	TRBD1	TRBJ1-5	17	CASSLRQGAVSDQPQHF	TGTGCCAGCAGTCTACGACAGGGGGCCGTCTCAGATCAGCCCCAGCATTTT
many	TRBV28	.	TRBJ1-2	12	CASSLVSWGYTF	TGTGCCAGCAGTTTAGTCAGCTGGGGCTACACCTTC
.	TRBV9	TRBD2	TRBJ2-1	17	CASSAGTSGKGENEQFF	TGTGCCAGCAGCGCCGGGACTAGCGGGAAAGGGGAGAATGAGCAGTTCTTC
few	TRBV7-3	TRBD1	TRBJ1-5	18	CASSLPQTTGRNNQPQHF	TGTGCCAGCAGCTTACCTCAGACGACAGGGAGGAACAATCAGCCCCAGCATTTT
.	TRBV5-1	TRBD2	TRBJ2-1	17	CASSSNQPGLAGGKQFF	TGCGCCAGCAGCTCCAACCAACCGGGACTAGCGGGGGGGAAGCAGTTCTTC
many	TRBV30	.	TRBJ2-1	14	CAWGLRLGYNEQFF	TGTGCCTGGGGACTAAGGCTAGGATACAATGAGCAGTTCTTC
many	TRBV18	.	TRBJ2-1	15	CASSPDRPPYNEQFF	TGTGCCAGCTCACCAGACAGGCCGCCTTACAATGAGCAGTTCTTC
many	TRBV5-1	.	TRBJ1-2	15	CASSLGTTDNYGYTF	TGCGCCAGCAGCCTCGGGACAACGGATAACTATGGCTACACCTTC
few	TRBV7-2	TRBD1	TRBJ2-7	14	CASSYRGLFYEQYF	TGTGCCAGCAGCTACAGGGGTCTCTTTTACGAGCAGTACTTC
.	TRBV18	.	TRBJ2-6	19	CASSPNSRGESSGANVLTF	TGTGCCAGCTCACCTAATTCCAGGGGGGAATCCTCCGGGGCCAACGTCCTGACTTTC
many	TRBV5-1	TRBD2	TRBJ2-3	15	CASRASGRAEDTQYF	TGCGCCAGCCGCGCTAGCGGGAGGGCCGAAGATACGCAGTATTTT
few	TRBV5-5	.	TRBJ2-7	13	CASSPLGEYEQYF	TGTGCCAGCAGCCCCCTGGGAGAATACGAGCAGTACTTC
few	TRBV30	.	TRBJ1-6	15	CAWSAGLEIASPLHF	TGTGCCTGGTCGGCAGGGCTGGAAATTGCTTCACCCCTCCACTTT
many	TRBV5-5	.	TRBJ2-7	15	CASSLLPQGTYEQYF	TGTGCCAGCAGCTTGCTTCCCCAGGGGACTTACGAGCAGTACTTC
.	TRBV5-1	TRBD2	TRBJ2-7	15	CASSFLAGASYEQYF	TGCGCCAGCAGCTTCCTAGCGGGAGCCTCCTACGAGCAGTACTTC
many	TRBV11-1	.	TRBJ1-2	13	CASSLERSSGYTF	TGTGCCAGCAGCTTAGAGCGCTCTTCCGGCTACACCTTC
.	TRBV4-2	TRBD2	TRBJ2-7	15	CASSQRAGGPNEQYF	TGTGCCAGCAGCCAAAGGGCGGGAGGGCCTAACGAGCAGTACTTC
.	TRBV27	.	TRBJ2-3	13	CASSPRTADTQYF	TGTGCCAGCAGTCCCCGTACGGCAGATACGCAGTATTTT
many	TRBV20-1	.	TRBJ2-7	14	CSARDISGSYEQYF	TGCAGTGCTAGAGATATATCAGGGTCCTACGAGCAGTACTTC
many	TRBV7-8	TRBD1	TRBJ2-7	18	CASSLAGTGRQRSYEQYF	TGTGCCAGCAGCTTAGCAGGGACAGGGCGCCAGCGATCCTACGAGCAGTACTTC
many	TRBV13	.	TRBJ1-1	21	CASSSDREQNDDFHVNTEAFF	TGTGCCAGCAGCTCCGACCGAGAGCAGAACGACGATTTCCACGTGAACACTGAAGCTTTCTTT
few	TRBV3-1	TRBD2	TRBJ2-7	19	CASSQEPSTGTSGRTEQYF	TGTGCCAGCAGCCAAGAGCCTTCCACCGGGACTAGCGGGAGGACGGAGCAGTACTTC
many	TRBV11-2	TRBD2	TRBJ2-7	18	CASSRTRKISGGPYEQYF	TGTGCCAGCAGCCGGACCCGGAAAATTAGCGGGGGACCCTACGAGCAGTACTTC
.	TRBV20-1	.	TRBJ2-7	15	CSATDGEITVYEQYF	TGCAGTGCTACTGACGGGGAAATCACAGTCTACGAGCAGTACTTC
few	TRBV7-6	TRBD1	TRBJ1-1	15	CASSTGQGIATEAFF	TGTGCCAGCAGCACCGGACAGGGGATTGCCACTGAAGCTTTCTTT
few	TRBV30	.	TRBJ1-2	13	CAWSAEGRHGYTF	TGTGCCTGGAGTGCAGAGGGTAGGCATGGCTACACCTTC
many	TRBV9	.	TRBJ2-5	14	CASSVGQAQETQYF	TGTGCCAGCAGCGTAGGACAAGCCCAAGAGACCCAGTACTTC
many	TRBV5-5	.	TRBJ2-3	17	CASSLEMGEPSTDTQYF	TGTGCCAGCAGCTTGGAAATGGGGGAACCCAGCACAGATACGCAGTATTTT
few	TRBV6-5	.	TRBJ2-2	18	CASSYLPTDYRNTGELFF	TGTGCCAGCAGTTACTTGCCCACAGACTACAGGAACACCGGGGAGCTGTTTTTT
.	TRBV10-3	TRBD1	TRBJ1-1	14	CAIRAGQGNTEAFF	TGTGCCATCAGGGCGGGACAGGGGAACACTGAAGCTTTCTTT
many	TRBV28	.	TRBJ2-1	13	CASRDTSSEEQFF	TGTGCCAGCAGAGATACATCTAGCGAGGAGCAGTTCTTC
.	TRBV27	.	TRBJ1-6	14	CASGSWGNNSPLHF	TGTGCCAGCGGTTCATGGGGAAATAATTCACCCCTCCACTTT
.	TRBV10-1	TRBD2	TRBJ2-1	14	CASSDSGSYNEQFF	TGCGCCAGCAGTGATAGCGGGAGCTACAATGAGCAGTTCTTC
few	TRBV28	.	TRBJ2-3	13	CANAAQPADTQYF	TGTGCCAATGCAGCGCAGCCCGCAGATACGCAGTATTTT
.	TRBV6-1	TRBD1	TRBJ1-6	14	CASSRQGDNSPLHF	TGTGCCAGCAGTCGACAGGGGGATAATTCACCCCTCCACTTT
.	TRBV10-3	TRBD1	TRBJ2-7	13	CAIRGTDSYEQYF	TGTGCCATCAGGGGGACAGACTCCTACGAGCAGTACTTC
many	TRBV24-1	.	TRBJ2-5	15	CATAPREPPEETQYF	TGTGCCACCGCCCCCCGGGAGCCCCCCGAAGAGACCCAGTACTTC
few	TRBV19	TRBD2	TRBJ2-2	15	CASSKGTTGTGELFF	TGTGCCAGTAGCAAAGGGACTACCGGCACCGGGGAGCTGTTTTTT
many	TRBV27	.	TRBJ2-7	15	CASRQRHQGSYEQYF	TGTGCCAGCAGGCAACGTCATCAGGGTTCCTACGAGCAGTACTTC
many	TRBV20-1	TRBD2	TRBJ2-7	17	CSAPAPPGLAVSYEQYF	TGCAGTGCCCCCGCACCCCCAGGACTAGCGGTGTCCTACGAGCAGTACTTC
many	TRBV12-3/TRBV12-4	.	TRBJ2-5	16	CASSFAGLEVVETQYF	TGTGCCAGCAGTTTTGCGGGACTCGAGGTTGTGGAGACCCAGTACTTC